Presented here are 10 T cell receptor beta chains from one specimen sequenced in a study of monozygotic twins with cystic fibrosis. The data were produced by immunoSEQ multiplex PCR, yet TCRdb's version contains in-frame clones alone and is incomplete. The sample carries 35,000 or so clones, 75% to 90% recorded once. Sequenced material: blood. These receptors were obtained from a girl aged 2 to 10 with cystic fibrosis.

The chain uses TRBV5-1 and TRBJ2-1; 10 nucleotides line up with TRBD2. V lost 7 bases to trimming and J lost 7 bases; unmatched junction nucleotides: 14. From germline, CDR1 is SGHRS and CDR2 YFSETQ. The CDR3 extends over 16 amino acids. The CDR3 DNA is TGCGCCAGCCGCGCCAGCGGGGGGGCTGGTGGGAATGAGCAGTTCTTC. It yields the protein CASRASGGAGGNEQFF.

The V and J genes are TRBV7-2 and TRBJ2-3; 10 positions agree with TRBD2. The CDR3 totals 15 residues. The V and J ends lost 10 bases and 2 bases, in that order; junction bases with no gene match: 9. Per germline, CDR1 SGHTA and CDR2 FQGNSA. CDR3 loop: CATNPLAGVTDTQYF. In DNA form, the CDR3 reads TGTGCCACCAACCCCCTAGCGGGGGTCACAGATACGCAGTATTTT. The complete variable domain, with remaining parts taken from reference TRBV7-2 and TRBJ2-3, reads GAGVSQSPSNKVTEKGKDVELRCDPISGHTALYWYRQSLGQGLEFLIYFQGNSAPDKSGLPSDRFSAERTGGSVSTLTIQRTQQEDSAVYLCATNPLAGVTDTQYFGPGTRLTVL.

The chain links TRBV30 to TRBJ1-1, with 8 bases fitting TRBD1. V lost 5 bases and J lost 5; bases outside the gene matches: 16. CDR3 size: 16 residues. Looked up from germline, CDR1 is GTSNPN and CDR2 is SVGIG (reference sequence). CDR3 sequence: CAWATGVLPQGTEAFF. DNA of the CDR3: TGTGCCTGGGCGACAGGGGTCCTTCCCCAAGGGACTGAAGCTTTCTTT. The whole variable domain, remainder taken from reference TRBV30 and TRBJ1-1, is SQTIHQWPATLVQPVGSPLSLECTVEGTSNPNLYWYRQAAGRGLQLLFYSVGIGQISSEVPQNLSASRPQDRQFILSSKKLLLSDSGFYLCAWATGVLPQGTEAFFGQGTRLTVV.

The chain combines TRBV4-2 with TRBJ2-5; the D is unclear. Trimming removed 0 bases at V and 2 bases at J, with 13 bases between. From germline, CDR1 is LGHNA and CDR2 YNFKEQ. The CDR3 has 16 residues. The CDR3 DNA reads TGTGCCAGCAGCCAAGAGGGGTCGCTCTCTCAAGAGACCCAGTACTTC. Its protein product is CASSQEGSLSQETQYF.

The chain combines TRBV5-5 with TRBJ1-4, with D tentatively TRBD1 (5 bases). V lost 8 bases and J lost 7, with 15 bases in between. Germline lookup yields CDR1 SGHKS and CDR2 YYEKEE (reference sequence). This CDR3 spans 13 amino acids. This chain's CDR3 is CASKQALGEKLFF. The CDR3 DNA follows: TGTGCCAGTAAACAGGCCCTTGGTGAAAAACTGTTTTTT.

This clone was found once. A junction end diverges from the germline sequence, so it may reflect a read error. The chain combines TRBV11-2 with TRBJ2-1; 7 bases align to TRBD2. The length of the CDR3 is 16 residues. Germline V gives CDR1 SGHAT, CDR2 FQNNGV. The CDR3 region is CASTLGGGRLANEQFF. CDR3 DNA sequence: TGTGCCAGCACCTTAGGAGGAGGACGACTAGCCAATGAGCAGTTCTTC.

V gene TRBV4-3 combines with J gene TRBJ2-2; D gene ambiguous. The CDR3 consists of 14 residues. Germline CDR1 is LGHNA and CDR2 is YSLEER. V was clipped by 1 base and J by 3 bases, with 6 bases between them. CDR3 DNA sequence: TGCGCCAGCAGCCAAGTCCGATACACCGGGGAGCTGTTTTTT. Protein sequence: CASSQVRYTGELFF.

The chain links TRBV4-1 to TRBJ1-1; 8 nucleotides line up with TRBD1. The J segment lost 1 base and the V segment lost 4 bases, leaving 2 bases of the junction unmatched. Looked up from germline, CDR1 is MGHRA and CDR2 is YSYEKL. The CDR3 extends over 14 amino acids. The CDR3 nucleotides are TGCGCCAGCAGCCTAGGACAGGGGAACACTGAAGCTTTCTTT. Translation: CASSLGQGNTEAFF.

This chain's CDR3 is CASSIIQGSGNNQPQHF. The CDR3 region has the DNA TGTGCCAGTAGTATCATCCAGGGCTCAGGTAATAATCAGCCCCAGCATTTT. This rearrangement joins TRBV19 to TRBJ1-5; weak D call: TRBD1 (5 bases). Germline V gene data show CDR1 as LNHDA and CDR2 as SQIVND (reference sequence). V lost 3 bases to trimming and J lost 4 bases, with 19 bases between them. The CDR3 has 17 residues.

The chain couples TRBV2 to TRBJ2-3, with TRBD2 matching over 9 bases. This CDR3 has 14 residues. V lost 9 bases to trimming and J lost 2 bases; unmatched junction nucleotides: 6. Germline V gene sequence: CDR1 SNHLY, CDR2 FYNNEI. The CDR3 protein is CARSLAGSTDTQYF. CDR3 nucleotide sequence: TGTGCCAGATCCCTAGCGGGGTCCACAGATACGCAGTATTTT.